The next 19 T cell receptor beta chains were all read from a single sample in a study of patients and donors after allogeneic stem cell transplantation. TCRdb re-called the RT-PCR reads with MiXCR, one entry per CDR3 protein. The sample has about 960,000 distinct CDR3 sequences; approximately 18% are singletons. Sequences were obtained from blood, either unsorted or a sorted T cell fraction (not recorded which). These receptors came from a human donor who was either an allogeneic HSCT recipient or a stem cell or donor lymphocyte infusion donor (not recorded which). It is not recorded whose cells these are; they may come from a transplant donor.

This clonotype was observed at least ten times. The V and J genes are TRBV12-3 or TRBV12-4 and TRBJ2-1, with D tentatively TRBD1 (6 bases). The CDR3 runs to 14 residues. The ends were cut back, 7 bases at V and 7 bases at J, with 17 bases in the middle. The CDR3 coding sequence is TGTGCCAGCACCCTTGGGGGCCCTCTTAATGAGCAGTTCTTC. This codes for CASTLGGPLNEQFF.

The chain carries TRBV7-2 and TRBJ2-7; TRBD2 agrees at 11 bases. The DNA matches TRBJ2-4 better at its end, which makes the J call doubtful. Germline CDR1 and CDR2: SGHTA and FQGNSA. The CDR3 extends over 13 amino acids. The DNA of the CDR3 is TGTGCCAGCAGGTCGCTAGCGGGGGGCATTCAGTACTTC. Residues: CASRSLAGGIQYF.

V gene TRBV4-3 combines with J gene TRBJ2-4, with D maybe TRBD2 (5 bases). Trimming shortened V by 5 bases and J by 3 bases, and 8 bases separated the two germline ends. The length of the CDR3 is 13 residues. Germline V CDR1 and CDR2: LGHNA, YSLEER. CDR3 nucleotide sequence: TGCGCCAGCAGCGCCGGGGTCAAAAACATTCAGTACTTC. Its protein product is CASSAGVKNIQYF.

In its sample, this clonotype was seen a few times. This chain connects TRBV5-1 to TRBJ1-3; no clear D gene. V lost 2 bases and J lost 2, with 5 bases in between. This CDR3 region has 13 residues. The V gene's germline CDR1 is SGHRS and CDR2 YFSETQ. The CDR3 protein is CASSFGAGNTIYF. The CDR3 region has the DNA TGCGCCAGCAGCTTTGGGGCTGGAAACACCATATATTTT.

This clonotype has a count of ten or more. This chain links TRBV6-1 with TRBJ1-3, with 7 bases lining up with TRBD1. Germline V gene sequence: CDR1 MNHNS, CDR2 SASEGT. The V and J ends lost 5 bases and 2 bases, in that order; junction bases with no gene match: 3. The CDR3 consists of 14 residues. CDR3 region: CASSPGTAGNTIYF. CDR3 in DNA: TGTGCCAGCAGTCCAGGGACAGCTGGAAACACCATATATTTT.

The chain couples TRBV6-2 or TRBV6-3 to TRBJ2-4; D possibly uses TRBD1 or TRBD2 (7 bases each). This CDR3 comprises 16 residues. Trimming removed 4 bases from V and 1 base from J, with 14 bases in between. In germline, CDR1 is MNHEY, CDR2 SVGEGT. The DNA for the CDR3 is TGTGCCAGCAGTTGGGGAGGGGGCCGGGCCAAAAACATTCAGTACTTC. Encoded protein: CASSWGGGRAKNIQYF.

V usage is TRBV2 and J usage is TRBJ2-3; D is unclear. Between the trimmed V and J ends, which lost 10 bases and 2 bases, there was a span of 22 bases. This CDR3 is built from 16 residues. Germline assignment: CDR1 SNHLY and CDR2 FYNNEI. CDR3 in amino acids: CATMNPSFPTTDTQYF. As DNA, the CDR3 is TGTGCCACCATGAACCCCAGCTTCCCTACCACAGATACGCAGTATTTT.

This clonotype was detected only a few times. V gene TRBV5-5 combines with J gene TRBJ1-5; D perhaps matches TRBD1 (6 bases). Trimming cost V 2 bases and J 3 bases, with 12 bases left between them. Germline values: CDR1 SGHKS, CDR2 YYEKEE (reference sequence). The CDR3 is made up of 15 amino acids. The CDR3 sequence is CASSLLDRYNQPQHF. DNA of the CDR3: TGTGCCAGCAGCTTATTGGACAGATACAATCAGCCCCAGCATTTT.

This clonotype was recorded a few times. The V call is TRBV6-2 or TRBV6-3, the J call TRBJ1-1; 9 nucleotides line up with TRBD1. CDR1 and CDR2 (germline): MNHEY, SVGEGT. This CDR3 has 16 amino acids. Trimming at V came to 6 bases and at J to 4 bases, leaving 12 bases not matched to a gene. The CDR3 loop is CASRLTGTGRATEAFF. The CDR3 nucleotides are TGTGCCAGCAGACTTACCGGGACAGGGAGAGCCACTGAAGCTTTCTTT.

This clonotype was seen a few times. The chain carries TRBV6-5 and TRBJ1-2; the D is unclear. CDR3 length: 15 amino acids. V was trimmed by 4 bases and J by 1 base, leaving 13 bases between them. From germline, CDR1 is MNHEY and CDR2 SVGAGI. The DNA for the CDR3 is TGTGCCAGCAGTTCTCTTTCCGACGGTAACTATGGCTACACCTTC. Translation gives CASSSLSDGNYGYTF.

This clonotype has ten or more counts. Compared with germline, one end of the junction differs, possibly owing to a read error. The genes are TRBV12-3 or TRBV12-4 and TRBJ2-7, with 10 bases matching TRBD2. The CDR3 loop spans 14 amino acids. The CDR3 spells CASRLAGGGEEQYF. The CDR3 DNA follows: TGTGCCAGCAGATTAGCGGGAGGAGGGGAAGAGCAGTACTTC.

The rearrangement joins TRBV20-1 to TRBJ2-5, with 7 bases matching TRBD1. After removal of 0 bases from V and 2 bases from J, the junction contained 6 bases not matched to a gene. Per the germline V gene, CDR1 is DFQATT and CDR2 is SNEGSKA (reference sequence). The CDR3 loop spans 15 amino acids. The CDR3 coding sequence is TGCAGTGCTAGAGATTTACAGGGGATACAAGAGACCCAGTACTTC. This encodes CSARDLQGIQETQYF.

J is TRBJ2-3 and V is TRBV3-1; the match to TRBD2 covers 7 bases. Trimming cost V 2 bases and J 2 bases; bases outside gene matches: 4. This CDR3 contains 15 residues. The germline CDR1 and CDR2 sequences are LGHDT and YNNKEL (reference sequence). The CDR3 spells CASSQQLANTDTQYF. In nucleotides, the CDR3 is TGTGCCAGCAGCCAACAACTAGCGAACACAGATACGCAGTATTTT.

The rearrangement uses TRBV2 and TRBJ1-1; D unclear. The CDR3 has 15 residues. Trimming cost V 4 bases and J 0 bases, with 12 bases left between them. Germline V gene lookup returns CDR1 SNHLY and CDR2 FYNNEI. The CDR3 DNA reads TGTGCCAGCAGTGCTGACGGTTACATGAACACTGAAGCTTTCTTT. Its protein is CASSADGYMNTEAFF.

This clonotype was seen at least ten times. The chain links TRBV29-1 to TRBJ1-6; D unresolved. V gave up 4 bases and J gave up 11 bases, with 12 bases separating them. The germline CDR1 and CDR2 sequences are SQVTM and ANQGSEA. CDR3 length: 12 amino acids. The CDR3 DNA reads as TGCAGCGTTGGGGAATCGGGCGCACCCCTCCACTTT. Protein product: CSVGESGAPLHF. Based on the CDR3 plus reference TRBV29-1 and TRBJ1-6, the full variable domain is SAVISQKPSRDICQRGTSLTIQCQVDSQVTMMFWYRQQPGQSLTLIATANQGSEATYESGFVIDKFPISRPNLTFSTLTVSNMSPEDSSIYLCSVGESGAPLHFGNGTRLTVT.

CDR3 nucleotide sequence: TGTGCCAGCAGCCGGGCCGGGACAGGGTTGTCCACTGAAGCTTTCTTT. Translation gives CASSRAGTGLSTEAFF. The J gene is TRBJ1-1, the V gene TRBV14, with 9 bases identical to TRBD1. The CDR3 spans 16 residues. V gave up 4 bases and J gave up 4 bases; unmatched junction bases: 10. The germline CDR1 and CDR2 sequences are SGHDN and FVKESK.

V usage is TRBV19 and J usage is TRBJ2-2, with D uncertain. The CDR3 covers 12 residues. CDR1 and CDR2 (germline): LNHDA, SQIVND (reference sequence). V gave up 3 bases and J gave up 6 bases, with 5 bases separating them. CDR3 sequence reads: CASSMVPGELFF. The DNA of the CDR3 is TGTGCCAGTAGTATGGTACCCGGGGAGCTGTTTTTT. Full variable domain (missing parts from reference TRBV19 and TRBJ2-2): DGGITQSPKYLFRKEGQNVTLSCEQNLNHDAMYWYRQDPGQGLRLIYYSQIVNDFQKGDIAEGYSVSREKKESFPLTVTSAQKNPTAFYLCASSMVPGELFFGEGSRLTVL.

The rearrangement uses TRBV4-3 and TRBJ2-5; 9 bases fit TRBD2. V lost 0 bases, J lost 1 base, and 6 bases stayed unmatched. The CDR3 contains 17 residues. Germline CDR1 LGHNA, CDR2 YSLEER. In DNA, the CDR3 is TGCGCCAGCAGCCAAGATCGCCTAGCGGGGCCCCAAGAGACCCAGTACTTC. It encodes CASSQDRLAGPQETQYF.

In its sample, this clonotype was seen a few times. This chain uses TRBV5-4 with TRBJ1-1; D not certain. This CDR3 region has 15 residues. V was pared by 3 bases and J by 1 base, with 13 bases between. CDR1 is SGHNT, CDR2 YYREEE, per germline (reference sequence). Here the CDR3 DNA reads TGTGCCAGCAGCTATTCGACATACTGGAACACTGAAGCTTTCTTT. Its protein is CASSYSTYWNTEAFF.